The source of this T cell receptor (beta chain) is a study of cytomegalovirus exposure and HLA in healthy donors. Study-wide background: One earlier analysis, a look at roughly 180 million T cells, found 117 million unique TCR beta sequences.

Donors showed nominal health when sampled, although they likely had unrecorded immune exposures. In regard to this clone: The antigen is unknown.

The PCR made use of 60 Vbeta and 13 Jbeta primers. TCRdb's table, derived via immunoSEQ multiplex PCR, lists solely in-frame clones and lacks some. This sample has 75,000 to 80,000 clones, with 65% to 85% found just once. General study findings and limits: Excluded: some indistinguishable V segments such as TRBV6-2 and TRBV6-3. Despite most TCR sequences being rare, some public TCRs occurred in many donors.

Germline V gene data show CDR1 as SEHNR and CDR2 as FQNEAQ (reference sequence). The V gene end was trimmed by 2 bases and the J gene end by 3 bases; junction bases not matched to a gene: 16. The CDR3 is 18 amino acids. This clonotype was obtained from a man aged 60 to 69 in good health and CMV-seropositive. The source material was PBMCs. The V call is TRBV7-9, the J call TRBJ2-7; 7 bases are shared with TRBD1. This CDR3 is CASSLTGTVPTSVYEQYF. In nucleotides, the CDR3 is TGTGCCAGCAGCTTAACGGGGACAGTACCAACATCGGTCTACGAGCAGTACTTC.